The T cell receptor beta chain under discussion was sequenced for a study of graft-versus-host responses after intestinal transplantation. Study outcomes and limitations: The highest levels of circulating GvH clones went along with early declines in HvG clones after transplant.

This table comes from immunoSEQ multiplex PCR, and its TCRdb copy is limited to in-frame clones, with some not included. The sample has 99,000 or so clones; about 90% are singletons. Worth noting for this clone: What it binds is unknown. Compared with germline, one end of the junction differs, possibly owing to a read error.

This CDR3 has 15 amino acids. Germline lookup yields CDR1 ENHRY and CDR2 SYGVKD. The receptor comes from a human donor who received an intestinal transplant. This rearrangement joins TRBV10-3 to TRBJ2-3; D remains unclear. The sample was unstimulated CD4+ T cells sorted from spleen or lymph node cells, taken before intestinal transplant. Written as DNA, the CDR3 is TGTGCCATCGGTGATTGGGGTGCACCCACAGATACGCAGTATTTT. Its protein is CAIGDWGAPTDTQYF.